Presented here are 29 T cell receptor beta chains from one specimen sequenced in a study of neurological immune-mediated disorders. TCRdb reprocessed the 5' RACE reads via MiXCR and lists one record per CDR3 protein. In the table there are about 50,000 distinct CDR3 sequences, 16% of which are singletons. The specimen was PBMCs. The receptors derive from a man in his 60s in good health.

At least ten counts were recorded for this clonotype. The chain combines TRBV5-1 with TRBJ2-2; 8 bases agree with TRBD2. The CDR3 has 15 residues. The trim removed 5 bases at V and 7 bases at J, leaving 10 bases unmatched. CDR1 and CDR2 from the germline V gene are SGHRS and YFSETQ. CDR3 region: CASRRTTSDGGELFF. The CDR3 DNA is TGCGCCAGCAGACGGACGACTAGCGATGGCGGGGAGCTGTTTTTT.

This clonotype came up many times. The CDR3 reads CASSSRTSGRYNEQFF. In DNA form, the CDR3 reads TGCGCCAGCAGCTCCCGGACTAGCGGGAGATACAATGAGCAGTTCTTC. This sequence joins TRBV5-1 and TRBJ2-1; 13 bases match TRBD2. Trimming took 3 bases from V and 4 from J; bases not matched to a gene: 4. The CDR3 is made up of 16 amino acids. Germline-derived CDR1 and CDR2 are SGHRS and YFSETQ.

In this sample, this clonotype turned up once. V and J are TRBV9 and TRBJ2-7, with D unresolved. CDR1 and CDR2 (germline): SGDLS, YYNGEE. V lost 2 bases and J lost 6, with 15 bases in between. The CDR3 length is 14 residues. The CDR3 region has the DNA TGTGCCAGCAGCGTTCGAGGATCTCAAAGCGAGCAGTACTTC. Translating gives CASSVRGSQSEQYF.

With regard to this clonotype: This may arise from a read error, as a much more abundant clone is one base away. The rearrangement uses TRBV7-2 and TRBJ2-5; D call uncertain. In germline, CDR1 is SGHTA, CDR2 FQGNSA. The CDR3 is made up of 12 amino acids. The CDR3 nucleotides are TGTGCCAACAGCTTACCGCAAGAGACCCAGTACTTC. Protein: CANSLPQETQYF.

In regard to this clonotype: The germline gene is not matched at one end of the junction; a read error may be the cause. The chain links TRBV7-7 to TRBJ2-1; 9 bases fit TRBD2. In germline, CDR1 is SSHAT, CDR2 FNYEAQ (reference sequence). The length of the CDR3 is 15 residues. The CDR3 DNA reads as TGTGCTAGCAGCTTAGGGTTTAGCGGGAGCGATGAGCAGTTCTTC. Protein: CASSLGFSGSDEQFF.

In this sample, this clonotype turned up many times. V is TRBV24-1 and J is TRBJ2-5, with D perhaps TRBD2 (6 bases). CDR3 length: 12 amino acids. Germline CDR1 reads KGHDR; CDR2 reads SFDVKD. V shed 4 bases and J shed 5 bases, with 7 bases lying between them. The DNA of the CDR3 is TGTGCCACCAGTGAAGCGGGTGAGACCCAGTACTTC. This translates into CATSEAGETQYF.

This clonotype showed up many times. The genes are TRBV28 and TRBJ1-5; D is unclear. The CDR3 is 14 residues long. Trimming removed 3 bases from V and 8 bases from J, with 14 bases in between. Per the germline V gene, CDR1 is MDHEN and CDR2 is SYDVKM. CDR3 sequence: CASSFGLRLEPQHF. In DNA, the CDR3 is TGTGCCAGCAGTTTTGGGCTTCGGCTTGAGCCCCAGCATTTT.

The sample holds many counts of this clonotype. This rearrangement joins TRBV6-5 to TRBJ2-3, with 7 bases matching TRBD2. Germline V gene sequence: CDR1 MNHEY, CDR2 SVGAGI. With 6 bases clipped from V and 4 bases from J, the junction kept 7 bases outside the gene matches. This CDR3 has 14 residues. The CDR3 here is CASRTLGRADTQYF. The CDR3 DNA reads TGTGCCAGCAGGACCCTGGGGAGGGCAGATACGCAGTATTTT.

This clonotype has at least ten counts. The chain joins TRBV9 to TRBJ2-7; 13 positions match TRBD2. This CDR3 has 15 amino acids. Germline loops: CDR1 SGDLS, CDR2 YYNGEE. Germline trimming cut 3 bases from V and 6 bases from J; bases unmatched to any gene: 6. CDR3 protein: CASSAGLAGVLEQYF. In nucleotides, the CDR3 is TGTGCCAGCAGCGCTGGACTAGCGGGAGTTCTCGAGCAGTACTTC.

This clonotype has a count of ten or more. This chain connects TRBV7-9 to TRBJ2-1, with a tentative D call TRBD1 (6 bases). Germline V gene lookup returns CDR1 SEHNR and CDR2 FQNEAQ (reference sequence). The CDR3 is made up of 14 amino acids. V gave up 5 bases and J gave up 7 bases, with 15 bases separating them. The CDR3 DNA follows: TGTGCCAGCAGCCTTCGGACAGCTGGGAATGAGCAGTTCTTC. Translation gives CASSLRTAGNEQFF.

In this sample, this clonotype turned up many times. The rearrangement joins TRBV5-5 to TRBJ1-5, with a possible D match to TRBD1 (6 bases). This CDR3 contains 15 residues. CDR1 is SGHKS and CDR2 is YYEKEE in the germline V gene (reference sequence). Trimming removed 4 bases at V and 5 bases at J, with 16 bases between. CDR3 DNA sequence: TGTGCCAGCAGCGCGAGTCTGGGGGGCGATCAGCCCCAGCATTTT. The encoded protein is CASSASLGGDQPQHF. The entire variable domain, with the rest obtained from reference TRBV5-5 and TRBJ1-5, is as follows: DAGVTQSPTHLIKTRGQQVTLRCSPISGHKSVSWYQQVLGQGPQFIFQYYEKEERGRGNFPDRFSARQFPNYSSELNVNALLLGDSALYLCASSASLGGDQPQHFGDGTRLSIL.

This clonotype was detected ten times or more. This chain connects TRBV5-6 to TRBJ2-5; TRBD2 matches 10 bases. The CDR3 totals 15 residues. Germline loops: CDR1 SGHDT, CDR2 YYEEEE. The V and J ends lost 3 bases and 5 bases, in that order; junction bases with no gene match: 7. In nucleotides, the CDR3 is TGTGCCAGCAGCTCCAGCGGGAGGGCCATGGAGACCCAGTACTTC. This translates into CASSSSGRAMETQYF.

This clonotype was recorded many times. The V and J genes are TRBV29-1 and TRBJ2-6, with unresolved D. V gave up 3 bases and J gave up 2 bases, with 5 bases separating them. CDR1 and CDR2 from the germline V gene are SQVTM and ANQGSEA. There are 13 residues in the CDR3. CDR3 sequence: CSVEGTGANVLTF. CDR3 bases: TGCAGCGTTGAGGGAACTGGGGCCAACGTCCTGACTTTC.

The sample holds many counts of this clonotype. The chain couples TRBV7-3 to TRBJ1-5, with D uncertain. V was trimmed by 1 base and J by 8 bases, leaving 9 bases between them. CDR1 and CDR2 (germline): SGHTA, FQGTGA. This CDR3 is 13 amino acids long. The CDR3 DNA reads TGTGCCAGCAGCTTAAACCGTGGGGAGCCCCAGCATTTT. Its protein product is CASSLNRGEPQHF.

This clonotype was observed a few times. The junction and the germline gene differ at one end; a read error may be behind it. This CDR3 reads CASSSGPQGTQYF. In nucleotides, the CDR3 is TGTGCCAGCAGCTCAGGACCCCAAGGGACCCAGTACTTC. The rearrangement joins TRBV7-8 to TRBJ2-5; no definite D call. The germline CDR1 and CDR2 sequences are SGHVS and FQNEAQ. The CDR3 is made up of 13 amino acids.

This clonotype was seen many times. This rearrangement joins TRBV7-9 to TRBJ2-5; no firm D call. The CDR3 extends over 12 amino acids. The germline V gene encodes CDR1 SEHNR and CDR2 FQNEAQ (reference sequence). The germline V and J ends were trimmed by 5 bases and 7 bases, with 11 bases remaining between them. Here the CDR3 reads CASSPPARTQYF. DNA of the CDR3: TGTGCCAGCAGCCCCCCCGCGAGGACCCAGTACTTC.

In this sample, this clonotype turned up once. The J gene is TRBJ1-1, the V gene TRBV6-6; the D gene is possibly TRBD1 (5 bases). Germline CDR1 and CDR2: MNHNY and SVGAGI (reference sequence). The V and J ends lost 6 bases and 5 bases respectively, with 16 bases between them. The CDR3 runs to 14 residues. DNA for the CDR3: TGTGCCAGCAGGGAGGTACAGGTCTGGACTGAAGCTTTCTTT. It encodes CASREVQVWTEAFF.

This clonotype came up a few times. The V gene is TRBV6-1, the J gene TRBJ1-1; TRBD1 agrees at 11 bases. Germline CDR1 MNHNS, CDR2 SASEGT. Trimming at V came to 8 bases and at J to 3 bases, leaving 11 bases not matched to a gene. The CDR3 has 16 amino acids. CDR3 amino acids: CASGLGQGASHTEAFF. CDR3 nucleotide sequence: TGTGCCAGCGGGTTAGGACAGGGGGCTAGTCACACTGAAGCTTTCTTT.

This clonotype has a count of ten or more. The chain carries TRBV4-3 and TRBJ2-2, with 8 bases matching TRBD2. The CDR3 consists of 14 residues. The germline V gene encodes CDR1 LGHNA and CDR2 YSLEER. Unmatched junction bases numbered 0, after V lost 3 bases and J lost 3 bases. The CDR3 sequence: CASSQGLDTGELFF. The CDR3 bases are TGCGCCAGCAGCCAGGGACTAGACACCGGGGAGCTGTTTTTT.

V is TRBV2 and J is TRBJ1-1; 7 bases match TRBD1. The CDR3 runs 13 residues. The trim removed 8 bases at V and 4 bases at J, leaving 7 bases unmatched. Looked up from germline, CDR1 is SNHLY and CDR2 is FYNNEI. DNA of the CDR3: TGTGCCAGCGCTTTGGACAGGACCACTGAAGCTTTCTTT. Translated, it gives CASALDRTTEAFF.

This clonotype occurred many times. This sequence joins TRBV6-5 and TRBJ1-2; 9 bases line up with TRBD1. V shed 0 bases and J 5 bases; nucleotides not matched to a gene: 4. Germline V gene lookup returns CDR1 MNHEY and CDR2 SVGAGI. The CDR3 extends over 15 amino acids. The DNA of the CDR3 is TGTGCCAGCAGTTACTCGAGGGACAGGGATTATGGCTACACCTTC. The encoded protein is CASSYSRDRDYGYTF.

This clonotype was picked up many times. V usage is TRBV25-1 and J usage is TRBJ1-2; D unclear. This CDR3 has 13 residues. Germline loops: CDR1 MGHDK, CDR2 SYGVNS. V was shortened by 4 bases and J by 1 base, with 7 bases between the two germline ends. The CDR3 coding sequence is TGTGCCAGCAGTGGACGGGTTAACTATGGCTACACCTTC. Protein sequence: CASSGRVNYGYTF.

The chain employs TRBV6-5 and TRBJ1-5; 12 nucleotides agree with TRBD1. Germline loops: CDR1 MNHEY, CDR2 SVGAGI. The CDR3 is 15 amino acids. V gave up 6 bases and J gave up 4 bases; unmatched junction bases: 4. The CDR3 DNA reads TGTGCCAGCAGGGGGACAGGGGGCGCGAATCAGCCCCAGCATTTT. Encoded protein: CASRGTGGANQPQHF.

This clonotype was picked up many times. This chain joins TRBV5-1 and TRBJ1-6; TRBD1 aligns across 8 bases. Losses at the gene ends were 0 bases for V and 7 bases for J; bases not matched to a gene: 3. This CDR3 contains 15 residues. Per germline, CDR1 SGHRS and CDR2 YFSETQ. CDR3 sequence (DNA): TGCGCCAGCAGCTTGGCGGACAGGGCCAATTCACCCCTCCACTTT. It codes for CASSLADRANSPLHF.

This clonotype was counted at least ten times. This chain links TRBV7-9 with TRBJ1-1, with D unresolved. Germline lookup yields CDR1 SEHNR and CDR2 FQNEAQ (reference sequence). The CDR3 has 13 amino acids. The ends were cut back, 11 bases at V and 5 bases at J, with 18 bases in the middle. Here the CDR3 reads CAPEKREWTEAFF. The CDR3 nucleotides read TGTGCCCCCGAAAAAAGGGAATGGACTGAAGCTTTCTTT. The entire variable domain, with the rest obtained from reference TRBV7-9 and TRBJ1-1, is as follows: DTGVSQNPRHKITKRGQNVTFRCDPISEHNRLYWYRQTLGQGPEFLTYFQNEAQLEKSRLLSDRFSAERPKGSFSTLEIQRTEQGDSAMYLCAPEKREWTEAFFGQGTRLTVV.

This clonotype was recorded many times. This chain uses TRBV5-1 with TRBJ2-1; 10 bases map to TRBD2. Trimming at V came to 4 bases and at J to 15 bases, leaving 22 bases not matched to a gene. Germline assignment: CDR1 SGHRS and CDR2 YFSETQ. The CDR3 spans 17 residues. For the CDR3, the DNA is TGCGCCAGCAGCCAAGCCGGAACCGGGACTAGCGCAAAGGGCCTGTTCTTC. Its translation is CASSQAGTGTSAKGLFF.

The table lists this clonotype with many counts. J is TRBJ2-1 and V is TRBV5-1, with 11 bases matching TRBD2. In germline, CDR1 is SGHRS, CDR2 YFSETQ. Trimming at V came to 0 bases and at J to 9 bases, leaving 2 bases not matched to a gene. The CDR3 extends over 14 amino acids. The CDR3 spells CASSLGLAGTEQFF. The CDR3 DNA is TGCGCCAGCAGCTTGGGACTAGCGGGAACTGAGCAGTTCTTC. Using reference TRBV5-1 and TRBJ2-1 for the parts outside the CDR3, the full variable domain is KAGVTQTPRYLIKTRGQQVTLSCSPISGHRSVSWYQQTPGQGLQFLFEYFSETQRNKGNFPGRFSGRQFSNSRSEMNVSTLELGDSALYLCASSLGLAGTEQFFGPGTRLTVL.

The sample holds many counts of this clonotype. This sequence joins TRBV12-3 or TRBV12-4 and TRBJ2-3, with D perhaps matching TRBD2 (5 bases). V was clipped by 4 bases and J by 6 bases, with 14 bases between them. The CDR3 consists of 14 residues. The CDR3 nucleotides read TGTGCCAGCAGTTCGGGAATTCCTAGGGATACGCAGTATTTT. As protein: CASSSGIPRDTQYF.

The genes are TRBV27 and TRBJ1-6; D is unclear. The CDR3 is 17 residues long. Looked up from germline, CDR1 is MNHEY and CDR2 is SMNVEV (reference sequence). V dropped 5 bases and J dropped 4 bases, with 18 bases sitting between them. Written as DNA, the CDR3 is TGTGCCAGCAGTACGTCCCCTGGCAGTTCTTATAATTCACCCCTCCACTTT. It translates to CASSTSPGSSYNSPLHF.